The 28 T cell receptor beta chains presented below share a single source sample, sequenced in a study of OX40 agonist ivuxolimab in advanced cancers. Assay: immunoSEQ multiplex PCR; the TCRdb copy retains only in-frame clones and omits some. The sample lists around 54,000 clones; 75% to 95% were seen once. The sequences come from CD4+ or CD8+ T cells sorted from blood, collected in a trial of the OX40 agonist ivuxolimab. The receptors here all came from an adult with an advanced solid tumor such as melanoma, head and neck, liver or kidney cancer.

This chain joins TRBV4-3 and TRBJ1-2; 7 bases match TRBD1. This CDR3 contains 14 residues. The germline V gene has CDR1 LGHNA and CDR2 YSLEER. The junction had 5 bases not matched to a gene; V was cut back by 0 bases and J by 7 bases. CDR3 sequence reads: CASSQDGTVGGYTF. The CDR3 DNA reads TGCGCCAGCAGCCAAGATGGGACAGTCGGTGGCTACACCTTC.

The table lists this clone with a count of one. This chain connects TRBV19 to TRBJ2-7; 7 nucleotides match TRBD2. The CDR3 has 14 amino acids. V lost 5 bases and J lost 6; bases outside the gene matches: 10. Germline CDR1 LNHDA, CDR2 SQIVND (reference sequence). CDR3 sequence (DNA): TGTGCCAGTAGTCCCCTGGCGGGAGTAAGCGAGCAGTACTTC. It translates to CASSPLAGVSEQYF. Full variable domain (outside the CDR3, taken from reference TRBV19 and TRBJ2-7): DGGITQSPKYLFRKEGQNVTLSCEQNLNHDAMYWYRQDPGQGLRLIYYSQIVNDFQKGDIAEGYSVSREKKESFPLTVTSAQKNPTAFYLCASSPLAGVSEQYFGPGTRLTVT.

The chain joins TRBV7-6 to TRBJ1-1; TRBD1 is a possible D gene (5 bases). The CDR3 has 13 amino acids. Germline loops: CDR1 SGHVS, CDR2 FNYEAQ. Trimming took 2 bases from V and 5 from J, leaving 9 bases between them. The DNA for the CDR3 is TGTGCCAGCAGCTTACGAAGGGGAACTGAAGCTTTCTTT. Translation: CASSLRRGTEAFF.

This rearrangement joins TRBV7-3 to TRBJ2-1; 8 bases are a match to TRBD2. The germline CDR1 and CDR2 sequences are SGHTA and FQGTGA. The CDR3 is 15 amino acids. Trimming at V came to 5 bases and at J to 2 bases, leaving 5 bases not matched to a gene. As DNA, the CDR3 is TGTGCCAGCAGCCCCGGGACTAGTCCCTACAATGAGCAGTTCTTC. It codes for CASSPGTSPYNEQFF.

This chain joins TRBV6-5 and TRBJ1-1, with D possibly matching TRBD1 (6 bases). Germline-derived CDR1 and CDR2 are MNHEY and SVGAGI. The CDR3 is 13 residues long. The ends were cut back, 2 bases at V and 3 bases at J, with 7 bases in the middle. The CDR3 DNA is TGTGCCAGCAGTTACAAGGGGGACACTGAAGCTTTCTTT. Amino acids: CASSYKGDTEAFF.

The rearrangement joins TRBV6-5 to TRBJ2-3; the D gene is possibly TRBD1 (5 bases). Germline assignment: CDR1 MNHEY and CDR2 SVGAGI. V was pared by 6 bases and J by 6 bases, with 16 bases between. The CDR3 length is 14 residues. The CDR3 here is CASSDSSHWDTQYF. The CDR3 DNA sequence: TGTGCCAGCAGCGACAGTTCACATTGGGATACGCAGTATTTT.

This clone was recorded only once. CDR3: CASSPNGLAGPYNEQFF. Written as DNA, the CDR3 is TGTGCCAGCAGTCCGAACGGACTAGCGGGTCCGTACAATGAGCAGTTCTTC. The chain is built from TRBV27 and TRBJ2-1, with 11 nucleotides matching TRBD2. Trimming took 5 bases from V and 4 from J; bases not matched to a gene: 10. This CDR3 has 17 residues. CDR1 MNHEY and CDR2 SMNVEV come from the germline V gene (reference sequence).

The chain has TRBV27 and TRBJ2-5; 7 bases align to TRBD1. The CDR3 is 14 amino acids. Trimming at V came to 3 bases and at J to 5 bases, leaving 6 bases not matched to a gene. From germline, CDR1 is MNHEY and CDR2 SMNVEV (reference sequence). CDR3 loop: CASSFWDSRETQYF. The DNA for the CDR3 is TGTGCCAGCAGTTTTTGGGACAGTCGGGAGACCCAGTACTTC.

V is TRBV5-4 and J is TRBJ2-3; 9 bases fit TRBD2. CDR1 is SGHNT and CDR2 is YYREEE in the germline V gene (reference sequence). V lost 1 base, J lost 4 bases, and 4 bases stayed unmatched. The CDR3 contains 15 residues. This CDR3 reads CASSLYSGGSDTQYF. CDR3 sequence (DNA): TGTGCCAGCAGCTTGTATAGCGGGGGCTCAGATACGCAGTATTTT.

V is TRBV13 and J is TRBJ2-3; 8 bases fit TRBD2. CDR1 is PRHDT, CDR2 FYEKMQ, per germline (reference sequence). Trimming took 6 bases from V and 2 from J; bases not matched to a gene: 10. This CDR3 is built from 16 residues. CDR3 DNA: TGTGCCAGCAGTATAGGGGGTAGCGGGGACACAGATACGCAGTATTTT. Translated, it gives CASSIGGSGDTDTQYF. Together with reference TRBV13 and TRBJ2-3, the CDR3 gives the full variable domain: AAGVIQSPRHLIKEKRETATLKCYPIPRHDTVYWYQQGPGQDPQFLISFYEKMQSDKGSIPDRFSAQQFSDYHSELNMSSLELGDSALYFCASSIGGSGDTDTQYFGPGTRLTVL.

The V and J genes are TRBV29-1 and TRBJ2-3, with 11 bases fitting TRBD2. CDR1 is SQVTM and CDR2 is ANQGSEA in the germline V gene. Unmatched junction bases numbered 25, after V lost 0 bases and J lost 2 bases. The CDR3 spans 23 residues. The CDR3 sequence is CSVEESVTSGSTGPVRHTDTQYF. The CDR3 DNA sequence: TGCAGCGTTGAAGAGAGTGTTACTAGCGGGAGTACAGGCCCAGTCCGTCACACAGATACGCAGTATTTT.

The chain recombines TRBV13 with TRBJ2-4, with 8 bases matching TRBD1. V trimming: 7 bases; J trimming: 4 bases; junction bases outside the gene matches: 3. The germline V gene encodes CDR1 PRHDT and CDR2 FYEKMQ (reference sequence). The CDR3 loop spans 13 amino acids. The CDR3 DNA reads as TGTGCCAGCAAAGGACAGGGAAAAAACATTCAGTACTTC. This encodes CASKGQGKNIQYF.

This clone was seen just once. The V gene is TRBV2, the J gene TRBJ2-7; the D gene could be TRBD1 or TRBD2 (6 bases each). Germline CDR1 SNHLY, CDR2 FYNNEI. CDR3 length: 14 amino acids. V shed 8 bases and J shed 0 bases, with 14 bases lying between them. The CDR3 DNA reads TGTGCCAGCCCGCGGGACAAAAGCTCCTACGAGCAGTACTTC. Its translation: CASPRDKSSYEQYF.

The chain couples TRBV11-2 to TRBJ2-1; D tentatively fits TRBD1 or TRBD2 (5 bases each). Germline values: CDR1 SGHAT, CDR2 FQNNGV. The CDR3 extends over 16 amino acids. V was trimmed by 0 bases and J by 0 bases, leaving 9 bases between them. CDR3 region: CASSLEAGSSYNEQFF. In DNA form, the CDR3 reads TGTGCCAGCAGCTTAGAAGCAGGGAGCTCCTACAATGAGCAGTTCTTC.

The V gene is TRBV21-1, the J gene TRBJ2-1; TRBD1, as called in the table, went unchecked against the DNA. TRBV21-1 is tagged as a pseudogene. The CDR3 contains 15 residues. The DNA of the CDR3 is TGTGCCAGCAGCAAAGGGGTCCAGGGGGTCTATGAGCAGTTCTTC. It encodes CASSKGVQGVYEQFF.

This clone was detected only a few times. J is TRBJ1-1 and V is TRBV7-6; D unresolved. CDR1 SGHVS and CDR2 FNYEAQ come from the germline V gene. Trimming pared 2 bases from V and 7 bases from J, leaving 8 bases between. This CDR3 spans 12 amino acids. CDR3 residues: CASSLNGFEAFF. As DNA, the CDR3 is TGTGCCAGCAGCTTAAACGGATTTGAAGCTTTCTTT.

The CDR3 region has the DNA TGTGCCAGCAGCCCTCGGGGACAGGGCGCCTATGGCTACACCTTC. This encodes CASSPRGQGAYGYTF. The chain is built from TRBV14 and TRBJ1-2; the match to TRBD1 covers 9 bases. Germline lookup yields CDR1 SGHDN and CDR2 FVKESK. This CDR3 region has 15 residues. V dropped 4 bases and J dropped 4; count of bases not matched to a gene: 7. Complete variable domain (other parts from reference TRBV14 and TRBJ1-2): EAGVTQFPSHSVIEKGQTVTLRCDPISGHDNLYWYRRVMGKEIKFLLHFVKESKQDESGMPNNRFLAERTGGTYSTLKVQPAELEDSGVYFCASSPRGQGAYGYTFGSGTRLTVV.

By sample share, this clone is medium-sized (0.01 to 0.1%). This chain joins TRBV5-5 and TRBJ1-1, with 9 bases fitting TRBD1. V lost 2 bases and J lost 5; bases outside the gene matches: 4. The CDR3 consists of 14 residues. Germline V gene lookup returns CDR1 SGHKS and CDR2 YYEKEE (reference sequence). CDR3 DNA sequence: TGTGCCAGCAGCTTAGGGGACAGGGTGACTGAAGCTTTCTTT. It specifies CASSLGDRVTEAFF.

V is TRBV5-1 and J is TRBJ2-3; 7 bases line up with TRBD2. Germline V CDR1 and CDR2: SGHRS, YFSETQ. V dropped 3 bases and J dropped 5; count of bases not matched to a gene: 12. The CDR3 length is 16 residues. The DNA of the CDR3 is TGCGCCAGCAGCTCGTCCGAGCGGGAAGTGGTAGATACGCAGTATTTT. As protein: CASSSSEREVVDTQYF.

The chain links TRBV28 to TRBJ2-2; TRBD2 agrees at 10 bases. The CDR3 contains 19 residues. V lost 2 bases and J lost 5; bases outside the gene matches: 14. Germline V gene data show CDR1 as MDHEN and CDR2 as SYDVKM. The CDR3: CASSLASSGRQVGTGELFF. CDR3 DNA sequence: TGTGCCAGCAGTTTAGCCTCTAGCGGGAGACAAGTGGGGACCGGGGAGCTGTTTTTT.

This clone was seen a few times. The sample carries other DNA sequences with the same CDR3. The chain is built from TRBV7-9 and TRBJ1-2; no reliable D call. From germline, CDR1 is SEHNR and CDR2 FQNEAQ (reference sequence). The CDR3 sequence is 14 residues long. The V and J ends lost 4 bases and 6 bases respectively, with 15 bases between them. The CDR3 loop reads CASSSEWSNDGYTF. The CDR3 bases are TGTGCCAGCAGCTCGGAGTGGAGCAACGATGGCTACACCTTC.

The chain uses TRBV11-3 and TRBJ1-1; no definite D call. The CDR3 extends over 16 amino acids. CDR1 is SGHNT and CDR2 is YENEEA in the germline V gene. Trimming took off 1 base at V and 4 bases at J, with 16 bases between the two ends. CDR3 loop: CASSLGSFGMGTEAFF. The CDR3 DNA sequence: TGTGCCAGCAGCTTAGGTTCATTCGGGATGGGCACTGAAGCTTTCTTT.

The chain is built from TRBV4-1 and TRBJ2-5; either TRBD1 or TRBD2 may fit D (6 bases each). Germline assignment: CDR1 MGHRA and CDR2 YSYEKL. The CDR3 extends over 14 amino acids. Deletions cut 6 bases from V and 5 bases from J, with 16 bases between. The CDR3 loop reads CASSPLGGRETQYF. CDR3 nucleotide sequence: TGCGCCAGCAGTCCCCTTGGGGGGCGTGAGACCCAGTACTTC.

The chain links TRBV25-1 to TRBJ2-1, with 7 bases that match TRBD1. CDR1 is MGHDK, CDR2 SYGVNS, per germline. The CDR3 is made up of 16 amino acids. V shed 1 base, J shed 0 bases, and the junction held 3 bases outside the gene matches. The CDR3, as DNA: TGTGCCAGCAGTGAATGGGGACAGAGCTCCTACAATGAGCAGTTCTTC. Translated, it gives CASSEWGQSSYNEQFF.

CDR3 in amino acids: CASSSPGTGWAQYF. CDR3 DNA: TGTGCCAGCAGTTCTCCCGGGACAGGGTGGGCCCAGTACTTC. This chain connects TRBV27 to TRBJ2-5, with TRBD1 identical over 9 bases. The V segment lost 4 bases and the J segment 9 bases; nucleotides outside the gene matches: 9. Germline V lookup: CDR1 MNHEY, CDR2 SMNVEV (reference sequence). The CDR3 sequence is 14 residues long.

J is TRBJ1-1 and V is TRBV13; the D is unclear. The CDR3 length is 14 residues. Germline CDR1 and CDR2: PRHDT and FYEKMQ (reference sequence). V lost 3 bases and J lost 0, with 8 bases in between. The CDR3: CASSLSTVNTEAFF. For the CDR3, the DNA is TGTGCCAGCAGCTTGAGTACAGTGAACACTGAAGCTTTCTTT. Filled out from reference TRBV13 and TRBJ1-1, the complete variable domain reads AAGVIQSPRHLIKEKRETATLKCYPIPRHDTVYWYQQGPGQDPQFLISFYEKMQSDKGSIPDRFSAQQFSDYHSELNMSSLELGDSALYFCASSLSTVNTEAFFGQGTRLTVV.

V and J are TRBV29-1 and TRBJ1-2; D unresolved. Between the trimmed V and J ends, which lost 6 bases and 7 bases, there was a span of 15 bases. CDR1 and CDR2 from the germline V gene are SQVTM and ANQGSEA. This CDR3 region has 12 residues. CDR3 amino acids: CSVDGRQVGYTF. The CDR3 DNA follows: TGCAGCGTCGACGGGCGACAAGTTGGCTACACCTTC.

The V and J genes are TRBV7-8 and TRBJ1-1; 7 positions agree with TRBD1. Germline lookup yields CDR1 SGHVS and CDR2 FQNEAQ. The CDR3 covers 13 residues. Losses at the gene ends were 3 bases for V and 5 bases for J; bases not matched to a gene: 3. The CDR3 bases are TGTGCCAGCAGCTTGACAGGGTGGACTGAAGCTTTCTTT. Protein sequence: CASSLTGWTEAFF.